This TCR beta chain was identified in a study of blood T cell repertoires in COVID-19. There are 13 residues in the CDR3. The germline gives CDR1 SEHNR, CDR2 FQNEAQ (reference sequence). Trimming removed 5 bases at V and 7 bases at J, with 12 bases between. Study processing details: Amplifying reference gene primers gave estimates of nucleated cell counts. Profiled with immunoSEQ multiplex PCR; TCRdb holds only in-frame clones, not every one. V and J calls and clone size are as listed in that table; D and trimming were resolved from the DNA. The sample carries fewer than 150,000 clones, about 87% recorded once. In its sample, this clone was seen once.

J is TRBJ1-5 and V is TRBV7-9; a possible D gene is TRBD1 (5 bases). Sequences were obtained from peripheral blood. This TCR came from a human donor in a cohort sampled during active COVID-19. The CDR3 nucleotides read TGTGCCAGCAGCCACGGGGGAGGACAGCCCCAGCATTTT. It encodes CASSHGGGQPQHF.